Presented here are 9 T cell receptor beta chains from one specimen sequenced in a study of CD8 T cells in ankylosing spondylitis. TCRdb called the 5' RACE reads again in MiXCR, with one record for every CDR3 protein. The data show under 250,000 distinct CDR3 sequences, over 30% seen once. Sequencing was carried out using blood, either unsorted or a sorted T cell fraction (not recorded which). Source of these receptors: a male donor with ankylosing spondylitis or in good health (not recorded which).

The chain links TRBV7-9 to TRBJ2-5, with a tentative D call TRBD1 (7 bases). V dropped 5 bases and J dropped 5 bases, with 15 bases sitting between them. The CDR3 consists of 14 residues. Germline assignment: CDR1 SEHNR and CDR2 FQNEAQ (reference sequence). CDR3 bases: TGTGCCAGCAGCGCAACCAGGGGGGAGGAGACCCAGTACTTC. Its translation is CASSATRGEETQYF.

This rearrangement joins TRBV7-2 to TRBJ2-7, with a possible D match to TRBD2 (6 bases). V lost 7 bases and J lost 5, with 18 bases in between. Germline-derived CDR1 and CDR2 are SGHTA and FQGNSA. This CDR3 is 14 amino acids long. DNA for the CDR3: TGTGCCAGCACCTTTCCTACTTCTAGCGACGAGCAGTACTTC. Translation gives CASTFPTSSDEQYF.

This clonotype was detected once. The chain combines TRBV28 with TRBJ2-7, with 8 positions matching TRBD1. The CDR3 covers 16 residues. With 7 bases clipped from V and 1 base from J, the junction kept 12 bases outside the gene matches. Looked up from germline, CDR1 is MDHEN and CDR2 is SYDVKM. CDR3 residues: CASTLQGEVKSYEQYF. In DNA, the CDR3 is TGTGCCAGCACCCTACAGGGGGAGGTTAAGTCCTACGAGCAGTACTTC. The whole variable domain, remainder taken from reference TRBV28 and TRBJ2-7, is DVKVTQSSRYLVKRTGEKVFLECVQDMDHENMFWYRQDPGLGLRLIYFSYDVKMKEKGDIPEGYSVSREKKERFSLILESASTNQTSMYLCASTLQGEVKSYEQYFGPGTRLTVT.

This clonotype was seen only a few times. The V call is TRBV12-3 or TRBV12-4, the J call TRBJ2-6; D is unclear. This CDR3 has 14 amino acids. V was pared by 4 bases and J by 2 bases, with 6 bases between. The DNA of the CDR3 is TGTGCCAGCAGTTCGAGTACTGGGGCCAACGTCCTGACTTTC. Amino acid sequence: CASSSSTGANVLTF.

The sample holds a few counts of this clonotype. This chain connects TRBV12-3 or TRBV12-4 to TRBJ2-7; weak D call: TRBD2 (6 bases). V shed 2 bases and J shed 7 bases, with 12 bases lying between them. CDR3 size: 13 residues. The CDR3 DNA sequence: TGTGCCAGCAGTTTAACGGAGGGGAGTGAGCAGTACTTC. This sequence encodes CASSLTEGSEQYF.

This clonotype came up a few times. V usage is TRBV12-3 or TRBV12-4 and J usage is TRBJ1-6; D is uncertain. This CDR3 is 15 amino acids long. Trimming left V 6 bases short and J 7 bases short, with 16 bases between. The CDR3: CASSPAVQRNSPLHF. CDR3 sequence (DNA): TGTGCCAGCAGCCCCGCCGTCCAGAGGAATTCACCCCTCCACTTT.

The chain has TRBV12-3 or TRBV12-4 and TRBJ2-2, with D perhaps assigned TRBD1 or TRBD2 (6 bases each). V lost 3 bases and J 6 bases, leaving 11 bases between the germline ends. The CDR3 is 14 residues long. CDR3: CASSLVRGAGELFF. Here the CDR3 DNA reads TGTGCCAGCAGTTTGGTTAGGGGGGCCGGGGAGCTGTTTTTT.

The rearrangement joins TRBV15 to TRBJ2-5; D is ambiguous. The V end was cut by 2 bases, the J end by 0 bases, with 7 bases between. Germline V gene sequence: CDR1 LNHNV, CDR2 YYDKDF (reference sequence). There are 14 residues in the CDR3. CDR3 DNA: TGTGCCACCAGCAGAAACTTAAACCAAGAGACCCAGTACTTC. It translates to CATSRNLNQETQYF.

The chain combines TRBV6-1 with TRBJ1-4; 7 nucleotides line up with TRBD1. Germline CDR1 is MNHNS and CDR2 is SASEGT. CDR3 length: 15 residues. J gave up 4 bases and V 7 bases, and 9 bases lay outside the gene matches. DNA for the CDR3: TGTGCCAGCACTAAGCCGGGACAGATTAATGAAAAACTGTTTTTT. It specifies CASTKPGQINEKLFF.